These T cell receptor beta chains were read from a single sample in a study of cytomegalovirus exposure and HLA in healthy donors. Generated by immunoSEQ multiplex PCR, the TCRdb table keeps only in-frame clones and is missing some. The table lists tens of thousands of clones. Input material: PBMCs. The receptors were sampled from a man aged 25-45 years in good health and CMV-seropositive. Both conserved end residues are part of each CDR3. D genes are given only for firm matches.

>TRBJ2-1|.|TRBV6-5|16
CASSYSTRGGVGEQFF
TGTGCCAGCAGTTACTCGACCAGAGGGGGGGTTGGTGAGCAGTTCTTC
>TRBJ1-6|.|TRBV5-1|14
CASSLGGENSPLHF
TGCGCCAGCAGCTTGGGAGGAGAGAATTCACCCCTCCACTTT
>TRBJ2-7|.|TRBV29-1|14
CSVESGKNSYEQYF
TGCAGCGTTGAAAGCGGAAAGAATTCCTACGAGCAGTACTTC
>TRBJ1-1|.|TRBV6-6|15
CASSLLVNGDPEAFF
TGTGCCAGCAGTCTTTTGGTGAACGGAGATCCTGAAGCTTTCTTT
>TRBJ2-7|TRBD2|TRBV27|12
CAAGDSTYEQYF
TGTGCCGCGGGGGACTCAACCTACGAGCAGTACTTC
>TRBJ1-5|.|TRBV6-1|13
CASQTGDNQPQHF
TGTGCCAGTCAGACAGGAGACAATCAGCCCCAGCATTTT
>TRBJ1-6|TRBD1|TRBV6-1|15
CASSEKDRGGSPLHF
TGTGCCAGCAGTGAAAAGGACAGGGGTGGTTCACCCCTCCACTTT
>TRBJ2-5|.|TRBV4-2|16
CASSPIVHGIQETQYF
TGTGCCAGCAGCCCCATCGTCCACGGTATCCAAGAGACCCAGTACTTC
>TRBJ1-3|.|TRBV6-6|11
CASSYEATIYF
TGTGCCAGCAGTTACGAAGCGACCATATATTTT
>TRBJ1-2|.|TRBV30|15
CAGSMRDRPAYGYTF
TGTGCCGGGAGTATGCGGGACCGTCCCGCCTATGGCTACACCTTC
>TRBJ2-5|TRBD2|TRBV30|15
CAWSVTSGGGETQYF
TGTGCCTGGAGTGTAACTAGCGGGGGTGGGGAGACCCAGTACTTC
>TRBJ2-7|TRBD1|TRBV27|13
CASSFRQGKEQYF
TGTGCCAGCAGTTTCCGACAGGGTAAGGAGCAGTACTTC
>TRBJ1-4|TRBD1|TRBV4-1|16
CASSRSPGQTNEKLFF
TGCGCCAGCAGCCGGTCCCCGGGACAGACTAATGAAAAACTGTTTTTT
>TRBJ1-1|.|TRBV6-6|13
CASSITDSTEDFF
TGTGCCAGCAGTATAACCGACAGCACTGAAGATTTCTTT
>TRBJ2-3|TRBD1|TRBV23-1|14
CAREQGVETDTQYF
TGCGCCAGGGAACAGGGGGTAGAGACAGATACGCAGTATTTT
>TRBJ2-5|TRBD2|TRBV6-1|15
CASSGLAGGAETQYF
TGTGCCAGCAGTGGACTAGCGGGAGGGGCCGAGACCCAGTACTTC
>TRBJ2-3|TRBD2|TRBV7-7|16
CASSSRLAGETDTQYF
TGTGCTAGCAGCTCCAGACTAGCGGGAGAAACAGATACGCAGTATTTT
>TRBJ2-7|.|TRBV12-2|18
CASRLQSRDREQAYEQYF
TGTGCAAGTCGCCTCCAGTCCCGGGACAGGGAGCAGGCCTACGAGCAGTACTTC
>TRBJ2-5|.|TRBV4-2|16
CASSQVASSYSETQYF
TGTGCCAGCAGCCAAGTGGCTAGTAGTTATAGTGAGACCCAGTACTTC
>TRBJ2-2|TRBD1|TRBV7-9|15
CASSLWTGPTGELFF
TGTGCCAGCAGCCTCTGGACAGGACCCACCGGGGAGCTGTTTTTT
>TRBJ1-5|.|TRBV6-1|13
CASSEVRDQPQHF
TGTGCCAGCAGTGAAGTTCGGGATCAGCCCCAGCATTTT
>TRBJ1-5|.|TRBV11-2|15
CASSLVQRTNQPQHF
TGTGCCAGCAGCTTAGTACAACGGACAAATCAGCCCCAGCATTTT
>TRBJ2-3|TRBD1|TRBV10-3|16
CAISDATGASTDTQYF
TGTGCCATCAGTGACGCCACAGGGGCATCCACAGATACGCAGTATTTT
>TRBJ1-5|.|TRBV7-6|14
CASSLVGGEQPQHF
TGTGCCAGCAGCTTAGTAGGGGGTGAACAGCCCCAGCATTTT
>TRBJ1-1|TRBD1|TRBV5-6|13
CASSATGFTEAFF
TGTGCCAGCAGCGCGACAGGGTTTACTGAAGCTTTCTTT
>TRBJ1-1|.|TRBV7-3|14
CASSVSPSGTEAFF
TGTGCCAGCAGCGTTAGTCCGAGTGGCACTGAAGCTTTCTTT
>TRBJ2-3|TRBD1|TRBV7-3|16
CASSLMRGRGTDKQYF
TGTGCCAGCAGCTTAATGAGGGGGCGAGGGACAGATAAGCAGTATTTT
>TRBJ2-1|.|TRBV1|15
CTSSLETSGSDEQFF
TGCACCAGCAGCCTGGAGACTAGCGGGAGTGATGAGCAGTTCTTC
>TRBJ2-7|.|TRBV4-1|14
CASSQVAVLGEQYF
TGCGCCAGCAGCCAAGTAGCGGTCCTTGGGGAGCAGTACTTC
>TRBJ1-2|.|TRBV5-4|14
CASSSGQSNYGYTF
TGTGCCAGCAGCTCCGGACAGTCTAACTATGGCTACACCTTC
>TRBJ2-5|TRBD1|TRBV7-7|16
CASTKNRDSLQETQYF
TGTGCTAGCACGAAAAACCGGGACAGTCTCCAAGAGACCCAGTACTTC
>TRBJ1-5|.|TRBV27|13
CASSLNSYQPQHF
TGTGCCAGCAGTTTAAACAGTTATCAGCCCCAGCATTTT
>TRBJ2-5|TRBD2|TRBV30|15
CAWSILATKPETQYF
TGTGCCTGGAGCATACTAGCGACCAAACCAGAGACCCAGTACTTC
>TRBJ1-4|TRBD1|TRBV5-8|15
CASSLVFRGSEKLFF
TGTGCCAGCAGCTTGGTTTTCAGGGGGAGCGAAAAACTGTTTTTT
>TRBJ2-5|.|TRBV11-2|14
CASSLLATQETQYF
TGTGCCAGCAGCTTACTAGCGACTCAAGAGACCCAGTACTTC
>TRBJ2-7|.|TRBV9|14
CASSVELGPYEQYF
TGTGCCAGCAGCGTAGAGCTAGGCCCCTACGAGCAGTACTTC
>TRBJ2-1|TRBD2|TRBV7-9|15
CASSGRGGTYNEQFF
TGTGCCAGCAGCGGGCGGGGGGGAACCTACAATGAGCAGTTCTTC
>TRBJ2-6|.|TRBV7-8|17
CASSLDTGTPGANVLTF
TGTGCCAGCAGCTTAGATACAGGGACGCCTGGGGCCAACGTCCTGACTTTC
>TRBJ1-2|TRBD1|TRBV27|12
CASSGQNYGYTF
TGTGCCAGTTCGGGACAGAACTATGGCTACACCTTC
>TRBJ2-7|.|TRBV30|13
CAWSEGGGYEQYF
TGTGCCTGGAGCGAGGGGGGGGGCTACGAGCAGTACTTC
>TRBJ2-7|TRBD1|TRBV2|12
CVAGTAAYEQYF
TGTGTCGCCGGGACAGCAGCCTACGAGCAGTACTTC
>TRBJ2-1|TRBD1|TRBV18|15
CASSPGTGSDNEQFF
TGTGCCAGCTCACCCGGGACAGGGTCCGACAATGAGCAGTTCTTC
>TRBJ2-7|.|TRBV7-9|16
CASSSPGARLNYEQYF
TGTGCCAGCAGCAGTCCAGGGGCCAGACTTAACTACGAGCAGTACTTC
>TRBJ2-1|TRBD1|TRBV10-3|15
CAISSDRGLDNEQFF
TGTGCCATCAGTTCCGACAGGGGGCTGGACAATGAGCAGTTCTTC
>TRBJ2-6|.|TRBV7-9|15
CASTPFPSGANVLTF
TGTGCCAGCACTCCTTTTCCCTCTGGGGCCAACGTCCTGACTTTC
>TRBJ2-3|TRBD2|TRBV29-1|14
CTTSAGGSTDTQYF
TGCACTACCTCAGCGGGGGGGAGCACAGATACGCAGTATTTT
>TRBJ1-2|.|TRBV4-1|15
CASSQDHSGGKGYTF
TGCGCCAGCAGCCAAGATCACAGTGGGGGGAAAGGCTACACCTTC
>TRBJ2-5|TRBD1|TRBV15|16
CATSRDVGQGEETQYF
TGTGCCACCAGCAGGGACGTGGGACAGGGGGAAGAGACCCAGTACTTC
>TRBJ2-1|.|TRBV4-2|17
CASSQDLAGASYNEQFF
TGTGCCAGCAGCCAAGATCTGGCGGGTGCCTCCTACAATGAGCAGTTCTTC
>TRBJ1-1|.|TRBV6-6|12
CASNRGSDEAFF
TGTGCCAGCAACCGAGGGAGTGATGAAGCTTTCTTT
>TRBJ1-4|TRBD1|TRBV5-6|16
CASSWMTGRTNEKLFF
TGTGCCAGCAGCTGGATGACAGGGAGGACTAATGAAAAACTGTTTTTT
>TRBJ2-7|TRBD1|TRBV5-1|15
CASSPYGQGHSEQYF
TGCGCCAGCAGCCCTTACGGACAGGGCCATTCCGAGCAGTACTTC
>TRBJ2-7|TRBD2|TRBV30|15
CAGSVLSRGGGEQYF
TGTGCCGGGAGTGTACTCAGCCGGGGGGGCGGCGAGCAGTACTTC